The 7 T cell receptor beta chains reported below all come from one sample, sequenced in a study of shared clonotypes between healthy human individuals. The data were produced by immunoSEQ multiplex PCR, yet TCRdb's version contains in-frame clones alone and is incomplete. This table holds some 790,000 clones, roughly 72% found once. Sequenced material: memory CD4+ T cells sorted from blood. Specified subset: CD45RA-negative fraction. The receptors derive from a woman aged 25 to 39 in good health.

The chain carries TRBV15 and TRBJ1-1, with D unclear. CDR1 is LNHNV and CDR2 is YYDKDF in the germline V gene (reference sequence). This CDR3 contains 13 residues. Trimming left V 1 base short and J 8 bases short, with 11 bases between. CDR3 residues: CATSRVRTREAFF. For the CDR3, the DNA is TGTGCCACCAGCAGAGTTCGGACTAGAGAAGCTTTCTTT.

The chain employs TRBV27 and TRBJ2-1, with 7 positions matching TRBD1. CDR1 and CDR2 from the germline V gene are MNHEY and SMNVEV (reference sequence). The ends lost 5 bases at V and 10 bases at J; junction bases unmatched: 14. The CDR3 covers 15 residues. The CDR3 here is CASSETATQGGEQFF. In DNA form, the CDR3 reads TGTGCCAGCAGTGAGACGGCTACTCAAGGGGGCGAGCAGTTCTTC.

The chain is built from TRBV5-4 and TRBJ2-7; D is possibly TRBD2 (6 bases). The CDR3 spans 15 residues. Deletions cut 3 bases from V and 2 bases from J, with 15 bases between. Germline-derived CDR1 and CDR2 are SGHNT and YYREEE (reference sequence). The CDR3 region is CASSSTGTVPYEQYF. CDR3 nucleotides: TGTGCCAGCAGCTCAACCGGGACTGTGCCCTACGAGCAGTACTTC.

The V call is TRBV7-8, the J call TRBJ1-3; TRBD1 matches at 7 bases. CDR3 size: 16 residues. The V segment lost 1 base and the J segment 4 bases; nucleotides outside the gene matches: 7. The V gene's germline CDR1 is SGHVS and CDR2 FQNEAQ. The CDR3 protein is CASSLVGRGKGNTIYF. In DNA, the CDR3 is TGTGCCAGCAGCTTAGTAGGCAGGGGGAAAGGAAACACCATATATTTT.

This chain joins TRBV19 and TRBJ2-4, with D uncertain. V was pared by 3 bases and J by 1 base, with 7 bases between. Looked up from germline, CDR1 is LNHDA and CDR2 is SQIVND (reference sequence). The CDR3 length is 14 residues. The CDR3 is CASSMVVAKNIQYF. The DNA of the CDR3 is TGTGCCAGTAGTATGGTGGTGGCCAAAAACATTCAGTACTTC.

Only a few counts were recorded for this clone. The V gene is TRBV2, the J gene TRBJ2-3; 8 bases align to TRBD2. The CDR3 is 14 amino acids. The V segment lost 6 bases and the J segment 6 bases; nucleotides outside the gene matches: 8. Germline loops: CDR1 SNHLY, CDR2 FYNNEI. CDR3 sequence reads: CASRRDASGDTQYF. In DNA, the CDR3 is TGTGCCAGCAGGAGGGATGCTAGCGGGGATACGCAGTATTTT.

This chain links TRBV10-1 with TRBJ2-7; a weak D match, TRBD2 (6 bases). The CDR3 sequence is 13 residues long. The V end lost 0 bases, the J end lost 8 bases, and 11 bases lay between the germline ends. Germline CDR1 and CDR2: WNHNN and SYGVQD (reference sequence). This CDR3 reads CASSESHGLKQYF. DNA for the CDR3: TGCGCCAGCAGTGAGTCGCATGGACTAAAGCAGTACTTC.